This entry describes one T cell receptor beta chain. The CDR3 runs 14 residues. V gave up 4 bases and J gave up 5 bases; unmatched junction bases: 7. Germline CDR1 and CDR2: SGHRS and YFSETQ. Measured with immunoSEQ multiplex PCR; TCRdb has only the in-frame clones, and not every one. The sample has about 170,000 clones, just under 85% seen once; the top ten hold over 20%. This sample was taken from a study of blood T cell repertoires in COVID-19. For the study at large: Sites across the United States, Italy and Spain contributed samples from acute and convalescent COVID-19. The cDNA or gDNA used as material had been derived from T cells, B-cell-depleted T cells, or PBMCs.

The chain couples TRBV5-1 to TRBJ2-5, with 8 bases lining up with TRBD1. Sequencing was done on a sample of peripheral blood. The TCR originated in a woman of 80 years or more with acute or convalescent COVID-19. The chain's CDR3 is CASSPGQGWETQYF. Here the CDR3 DNA reads TGCGCCAGCAGCCCAGGACAGGGATGGGAGACCCAGTACTTC.